This T cell receptor beta chain was retrieved from a study of blood T cells in healthy people across ages. Background on the study: For every two T cells, template switching captured about one barcoded beta molecule. Overall study results and limits: PBMCs that were unsorted prevented a conclusive naive versus antigen-experienced comparison.

This clonotype was seen at least ten times. Its specificity is not known. The extraction recovered at least 5.5 micrograms of total RNA per sample. Germline V gene lookup returns CDR1 MNHEY and CDR2 SVGAGI. Germline trimming cut 6 bases from V and 1 base from J; bases unmatched to any gene: 1. The CDR3 has 14 residues. The second PCR ran roughly 7 to 11 cycles with a sample-barcoded 5' primer and J-beta primers. TCRdb used MiXCR to reprocess the 5' RACE reads, holding one entry per CDR3 protein. This sample yields roughly 1,300,000 distinct CDR3 sequences, of which roughly 64% are seen a single time; about 6.3% belongs to the top ten.

The TCR was taken from a man between 18 and 35 years old in good health. Sequencing was performed on blood. The V and J genes are TRBV6-5 and TRBJ2-7; TRBD2 matches 12 bases. The CDR3 DNA sequence: TGTGCCAGCAGCACTAGCGGGGGGTCCTACGAGCAGTACTTC. This encodes CASSTSGGSYEQYF.